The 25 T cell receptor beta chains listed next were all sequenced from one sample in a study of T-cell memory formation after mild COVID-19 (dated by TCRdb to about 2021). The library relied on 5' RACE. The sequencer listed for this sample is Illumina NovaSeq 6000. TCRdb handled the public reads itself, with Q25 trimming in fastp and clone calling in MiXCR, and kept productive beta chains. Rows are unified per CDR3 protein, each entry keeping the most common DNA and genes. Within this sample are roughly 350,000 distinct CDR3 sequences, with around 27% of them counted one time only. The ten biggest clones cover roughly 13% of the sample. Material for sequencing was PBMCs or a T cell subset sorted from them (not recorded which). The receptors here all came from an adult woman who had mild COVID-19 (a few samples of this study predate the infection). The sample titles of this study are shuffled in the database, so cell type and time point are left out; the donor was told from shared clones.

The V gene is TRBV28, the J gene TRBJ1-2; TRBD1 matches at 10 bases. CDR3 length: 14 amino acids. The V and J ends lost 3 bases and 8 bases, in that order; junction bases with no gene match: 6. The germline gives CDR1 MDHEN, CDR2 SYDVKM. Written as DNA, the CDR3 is TGTGCCAGCAGTTTGACAGGGGGCGCGGCCGGCTACACCTTC. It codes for CASSLTGGAAGYTF.

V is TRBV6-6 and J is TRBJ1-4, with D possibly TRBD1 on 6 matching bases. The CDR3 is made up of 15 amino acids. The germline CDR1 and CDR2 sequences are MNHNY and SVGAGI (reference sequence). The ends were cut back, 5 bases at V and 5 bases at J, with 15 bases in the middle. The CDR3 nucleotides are TGTGCCAGCAGTCCGAGTAGGGGGGGGAATGAAAAACTGTTTTTT. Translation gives CASSPSRGGNEKLFF.

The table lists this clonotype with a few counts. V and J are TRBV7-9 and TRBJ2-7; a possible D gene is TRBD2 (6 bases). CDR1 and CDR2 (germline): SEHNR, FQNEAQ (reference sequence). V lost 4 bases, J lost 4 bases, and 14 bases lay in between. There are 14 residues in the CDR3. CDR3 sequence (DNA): TGTGCCAGCAGCTACGAGGTCGGAGGGTACGAGCAGTACTTC. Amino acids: CASSYEVGGYEQYF.

CDR3 sequence: CASSHILGEGDTQYF. The DNA for the CDR3 is TGTGCCAGCAGCCATATACTAGGGGAAGGAGATACGCAGTATTTT. The chain joins TRBV7-3 to TRBJ2-3; D is perhaps TRBD1 or TRBD2 (5 bases each). The CDR3 extends over 15 amino acids. CDR1 and CDR2 (germline): SGHTA, FQGTGA. V lost 5 bases to trimming and J lost 5 bases, with 17 bases between them.

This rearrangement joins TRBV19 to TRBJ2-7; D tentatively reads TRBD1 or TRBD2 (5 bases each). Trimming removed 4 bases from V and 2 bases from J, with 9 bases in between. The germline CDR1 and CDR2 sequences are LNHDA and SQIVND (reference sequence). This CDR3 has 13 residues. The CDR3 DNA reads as TGTGCCAGTAGTACCGGGACGCCCTACGAGCAGTACTTC. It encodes CASSTGTPYEQYF.

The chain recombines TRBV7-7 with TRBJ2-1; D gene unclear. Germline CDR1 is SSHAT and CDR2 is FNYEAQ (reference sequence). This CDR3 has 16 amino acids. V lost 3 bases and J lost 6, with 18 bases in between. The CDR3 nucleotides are TGTGCCAGCAGCTTGGGCCCAAGGCCACCTATCAATGAGCAGTTCTTC. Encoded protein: CASSLGPRPPINEQFF.

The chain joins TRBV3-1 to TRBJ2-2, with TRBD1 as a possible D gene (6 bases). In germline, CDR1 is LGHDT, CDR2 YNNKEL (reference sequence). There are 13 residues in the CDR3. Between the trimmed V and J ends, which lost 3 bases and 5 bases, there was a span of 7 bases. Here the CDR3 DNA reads TGTGCCAGCAGCCAGGGGGCGACCGGGGAGCTGTTTTTT. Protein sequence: CASSQGATGELFF.

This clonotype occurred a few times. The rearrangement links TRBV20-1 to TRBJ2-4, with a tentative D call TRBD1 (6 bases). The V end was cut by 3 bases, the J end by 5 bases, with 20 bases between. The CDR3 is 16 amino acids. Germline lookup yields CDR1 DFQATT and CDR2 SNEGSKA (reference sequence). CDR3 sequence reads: CSASGGTPVGQNIQYF. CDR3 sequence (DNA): TGCAGTGCTAGCGGTGGGACACCGGTCGGCCAAAACATTCAGTACTTC.

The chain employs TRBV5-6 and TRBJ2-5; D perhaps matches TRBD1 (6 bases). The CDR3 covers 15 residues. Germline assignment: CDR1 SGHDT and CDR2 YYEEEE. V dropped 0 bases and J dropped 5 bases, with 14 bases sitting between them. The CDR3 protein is CASSLDYRAVETQYF. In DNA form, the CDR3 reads TGTGCCAGCAGCTTGGATTACAGGGCGGTTGAGACCCAGTACTTC.

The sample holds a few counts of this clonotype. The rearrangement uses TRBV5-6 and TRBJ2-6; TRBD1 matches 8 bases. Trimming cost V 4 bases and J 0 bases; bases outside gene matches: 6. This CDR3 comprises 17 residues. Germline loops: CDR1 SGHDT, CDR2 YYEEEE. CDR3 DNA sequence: TGTGCCAGCAGCACGGGACAGGCCCCCTCTGGGGCCAACGTCCTGACTTTC. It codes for CASSTGQAPSGANVLTF.

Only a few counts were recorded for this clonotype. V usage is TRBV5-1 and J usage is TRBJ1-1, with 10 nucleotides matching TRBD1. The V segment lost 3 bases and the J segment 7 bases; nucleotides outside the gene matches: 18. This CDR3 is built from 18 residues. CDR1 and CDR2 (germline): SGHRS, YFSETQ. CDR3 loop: CASSSSGTGDQPAIEAFF. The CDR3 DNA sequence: TGCGCCAGCAGCTCGTCCGGGACAGGGGACCAGCCCGCGATTGAAGCTTTCTTT. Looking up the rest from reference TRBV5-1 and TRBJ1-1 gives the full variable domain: KAGVTQTPRYLIKTRGQQVTLSCSPISGHRSVSWYQQTPGQGLQFLFEYFSETQRNKGNFPGRFSGRQFSNSRSEMNVSTLELGDSALYLCASSSSGTGDQPAIEAFFGQGTRLTVV.

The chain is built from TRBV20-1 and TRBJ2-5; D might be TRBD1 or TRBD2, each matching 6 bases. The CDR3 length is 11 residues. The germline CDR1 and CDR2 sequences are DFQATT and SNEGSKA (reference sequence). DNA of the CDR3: TGCAGCCCGGGGGCCCAAGAGACCCAGTACTTC. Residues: CSPGAQETQYF.

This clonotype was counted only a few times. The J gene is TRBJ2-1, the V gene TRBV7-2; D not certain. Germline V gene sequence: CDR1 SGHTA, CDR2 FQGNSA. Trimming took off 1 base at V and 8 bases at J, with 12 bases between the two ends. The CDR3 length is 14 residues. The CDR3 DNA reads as TGTGCCAGCAGCTTAGTTATGTGGAGCGATGAGCAGTTCTTC. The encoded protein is CASSLVMWSDEQFF.

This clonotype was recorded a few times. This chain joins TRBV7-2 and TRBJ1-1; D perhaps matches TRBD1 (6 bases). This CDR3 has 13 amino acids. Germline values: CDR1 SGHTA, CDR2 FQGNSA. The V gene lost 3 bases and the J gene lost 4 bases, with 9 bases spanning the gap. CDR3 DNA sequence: TGTGCCAGCAGCTTGGACAGTCCCACTGAAGCTTTCTTT. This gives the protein CASSLDSPTEAFF.

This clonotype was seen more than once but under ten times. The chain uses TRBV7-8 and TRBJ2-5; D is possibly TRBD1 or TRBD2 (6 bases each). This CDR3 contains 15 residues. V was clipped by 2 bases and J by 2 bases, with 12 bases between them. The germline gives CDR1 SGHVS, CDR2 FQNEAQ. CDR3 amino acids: CASSLRTGTQETQYF. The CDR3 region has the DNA TGTGCCAGCAGCTTACGTACAGGGACTCAAGAGACCCAGTACTTC.

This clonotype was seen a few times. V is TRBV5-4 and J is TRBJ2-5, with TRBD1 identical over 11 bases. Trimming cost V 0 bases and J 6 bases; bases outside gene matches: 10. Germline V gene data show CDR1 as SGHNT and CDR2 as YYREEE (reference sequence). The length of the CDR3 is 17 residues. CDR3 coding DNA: TGTGCCAGCAGCTTGGGTCTACCGGGACAGGGGGTGAAGACCCAGTACTTC. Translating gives CASSLGLPGQGVKTQYF.

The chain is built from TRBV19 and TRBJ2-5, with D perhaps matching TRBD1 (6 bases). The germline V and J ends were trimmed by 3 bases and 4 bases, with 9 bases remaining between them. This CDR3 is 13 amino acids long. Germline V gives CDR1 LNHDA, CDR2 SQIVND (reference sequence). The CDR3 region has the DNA TGTGCCAGTAGTATGGGGGCAAGAGAGACCCAGTACTTC. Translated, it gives CASSMGARETQYF.

The DNA of the CDR3 is TGCAGCGTTGAAGAGGACAAGAACACCGGGGAGCTGTTTTTT. It codes for CSVEEDKNTGELFF. The chain recombines TRBV29-1 with TRBJ2-2; D might be TRBD1 (5 bases). This CDR3 comprises 14 residues. V lost 0 bases and J 1 base, leaving 6 bases between the germline ends. Germline V lookup: CDR1 SQVTM, CDR2 ANQGSEA.

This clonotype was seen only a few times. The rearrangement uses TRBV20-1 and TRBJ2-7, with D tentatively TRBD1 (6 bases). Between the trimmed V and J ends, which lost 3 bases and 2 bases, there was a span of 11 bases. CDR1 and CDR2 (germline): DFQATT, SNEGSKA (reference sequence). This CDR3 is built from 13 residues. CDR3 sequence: CSARGDKAYEQYF. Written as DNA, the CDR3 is TGCAGTGCTAGGGGGGACAAAGCCTACGAGCAGTACTTC.

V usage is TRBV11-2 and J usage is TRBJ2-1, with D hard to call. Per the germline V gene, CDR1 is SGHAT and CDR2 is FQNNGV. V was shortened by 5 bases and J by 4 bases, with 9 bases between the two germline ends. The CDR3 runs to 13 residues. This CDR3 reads CASSTDPYNEQFF. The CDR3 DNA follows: TGTGCCAGCAGCACCGACCCATACAATGAGCAGTTCTTC.

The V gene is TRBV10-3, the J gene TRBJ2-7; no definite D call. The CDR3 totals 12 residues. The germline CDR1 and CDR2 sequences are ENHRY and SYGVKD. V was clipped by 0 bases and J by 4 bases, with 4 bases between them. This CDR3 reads CAISESNYEQYF. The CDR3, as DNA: TGTGCCATCAGTGAGTCGAATTACGAGCAGTACTTC.

CDR3 protein: CASSPQTVRREQYF. DNA of the CDR3: TGTGCCAGCAGCCCGCAGACGGTTAGGAGAGAGCAGTACTTC. The chain carries TRBV11-2 and TRBJ2-7; D remains unclear. V was clipped by 5 bases and J by 7 bases, with 18 bases between them. Germline V gene lookup returns CDR1 SGHAT and CDR2 FQNNGV. The CDR3 is made up of 14 amino acids.

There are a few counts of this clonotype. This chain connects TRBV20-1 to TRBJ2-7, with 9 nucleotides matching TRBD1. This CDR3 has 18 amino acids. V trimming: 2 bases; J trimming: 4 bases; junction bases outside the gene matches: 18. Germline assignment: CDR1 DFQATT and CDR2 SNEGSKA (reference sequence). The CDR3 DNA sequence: TGCAGTGCTAGAAGGACAGGGGCCATTTCGCGGGTAAGATACGAGCAGTACTTC. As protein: CSARRTGAISRVRYEQYF.

The CDR3 reads CSAYRHGINQPQHF. In DNA form, the CDR3 reads TGCAGTGCCTACCGACACGGGATCAATCAGCCCCAGCATTTT. This rearrangement joins TRBV20-1 to TRBJ1-5; D unclear. CDR3 length: 14 residues. V shed 6 bases and J shed 3 bases, with 15 bases lying between them. From germline, CDR1 is DFQATT and CDR2 SNEGSKA (reference sequence).

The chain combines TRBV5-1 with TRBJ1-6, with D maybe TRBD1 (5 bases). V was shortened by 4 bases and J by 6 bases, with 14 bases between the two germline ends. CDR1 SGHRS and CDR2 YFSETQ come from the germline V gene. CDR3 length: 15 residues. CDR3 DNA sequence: TGCGCCAGCAGCCCGGCGGGGGGACCTAATTCACCCCTCCACTTT. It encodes CASSPAGGPNSPLHF.